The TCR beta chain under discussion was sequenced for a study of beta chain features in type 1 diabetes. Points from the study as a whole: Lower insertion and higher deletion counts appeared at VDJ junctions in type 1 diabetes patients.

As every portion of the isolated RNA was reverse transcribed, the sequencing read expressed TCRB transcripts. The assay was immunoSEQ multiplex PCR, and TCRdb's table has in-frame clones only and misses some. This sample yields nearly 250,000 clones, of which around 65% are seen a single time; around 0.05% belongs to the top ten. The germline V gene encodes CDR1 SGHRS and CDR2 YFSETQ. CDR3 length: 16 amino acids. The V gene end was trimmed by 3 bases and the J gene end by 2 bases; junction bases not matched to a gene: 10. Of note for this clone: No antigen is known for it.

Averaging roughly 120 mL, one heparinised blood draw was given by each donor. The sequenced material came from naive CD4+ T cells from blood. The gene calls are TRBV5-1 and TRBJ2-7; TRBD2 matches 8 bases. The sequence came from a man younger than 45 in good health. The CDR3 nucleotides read TGCGCCAGCAGCTCAGTCTTTAGCGGGGCGCCCTACGAGCAGTACTTC. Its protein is CASSSVFSGAPYEQYF.